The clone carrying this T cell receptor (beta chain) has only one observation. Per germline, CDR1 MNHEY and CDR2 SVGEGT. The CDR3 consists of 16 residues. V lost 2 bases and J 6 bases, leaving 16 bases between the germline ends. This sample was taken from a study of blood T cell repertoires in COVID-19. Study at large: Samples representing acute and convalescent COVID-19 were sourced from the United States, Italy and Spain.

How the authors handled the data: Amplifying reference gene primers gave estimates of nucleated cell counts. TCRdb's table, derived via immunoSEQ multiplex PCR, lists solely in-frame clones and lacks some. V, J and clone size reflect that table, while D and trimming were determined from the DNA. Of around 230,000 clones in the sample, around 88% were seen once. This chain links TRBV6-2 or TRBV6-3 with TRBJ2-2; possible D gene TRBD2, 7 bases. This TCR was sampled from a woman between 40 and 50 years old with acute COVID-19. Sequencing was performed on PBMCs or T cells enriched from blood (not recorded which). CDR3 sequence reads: CASSYPGGLGPGELFF. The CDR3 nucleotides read TGTGCCAGCAGTTACCCGGGGGGCCTAGGGCCCGGGGAGCTGTTTTTT.